Following are 22 T cell receptor beta chains from one sample sequenced in a study of human thymus T cells (dated by TCRdb to the early 2020s). The protocol used for the library was the immunoSEQ multiplex PCR assay. What TCRdb holds here is the immuneACCESS table cut down to in-frame rearrangements. Part of the clones is not present; checked against another copy, under half of the missing clones reflect an unresolved V gene, and the others are unexplained. This sample holds roughly 130,000 clones; about 93% were observed only once. The top ten constitute under 0.025% of the sample. Thymus tissue was obtained as surgical resects removed during corrective cardiac surgery. What was sequenced was thymus tissue. Every receptor here comes from a boy under two years old with a congenital heart defect but otherwise immunologically healthy.

J is TRBJ1-6 and V is TRBV7-2; tentative D call: TRBD1 (5 bases). The germline CDR1 and CDR2 sequences are SGHTA and FQGNSA. V was pared by 5 bases and J by 0 bases, with 14 bases between. This CDR3 contains 17 residues. CDR3 sequence (DNA): TGTGCCAGCAGCCCCCTTCCCACAGGCTCCTATAATTCACCCCTCCACTTT. Translated: CASSPLPTGSYNSPLHF.

V gene TRBV29-1 combines with J gene TRBJ1-1, with 11 bases aligning to TRBD1. CDR3 length: 15 residues. Looked up from germline, CDR1 is SQVTM and CDR2 is ANQGSEA. V was pared by 1 base and J by 5 bases, with 6 bases of the junction left unmatched. CDR3 nucleotides: TGCAGCGTTGAAGGGGACAGGGGGATGAGGACTGAAGCTTTCTTT. Amino acid sequence: CSVEGDRGMRTEAFF.

This clone has a handful of counts. The chain couples TRBV7-2 to TRBJ1-2, with D perhaps TRBD1 (6 bases). This CDR3 has 17 residues. Germline CDR1 and CDR2: SGHTA and FQGNSA. The V gene lost 2 bases and the J gene lost 0 bases, with 16 bases spanning the gap. As DNA, the CDR3 is TGTGCCAGCAGCTTAATGGGGGCTAGGGGTCCTAACTATGGCTACACCTTC. Translation: CASSLMGARGPNYGYTF.

J is TRBJ2-1 and V is TRBV28; a weak D match, TRBD1 (7 bases). V lost 1 base to trimming and J lost 6 bases, with 19 bases between them. Looked up from germline, CDR1 is MDHEN and CDR2 is SYDVKM. CDR3 length: 17 amino acids. The CDR3 spells CASSLLQGGPRSNEQFF. CDR3 nucleotides: TGTGCCAGCAGTTTATTGCAGGGGGGCCCTCGGTCCAATGAGCAGTTCTTC.

Written as DNA, the CDR3 is TGTGCCAGCAGGCCACTAGAAAGGGACTACAATGAGCAGTTCTTC. Translating it yields CASRPLERDYNEQFF. J is TRBJ2-1 and V is TRBV28, with a tentative D call TRBD2 (5 bases). Germline V CDR1 and CDR2: MDHEN, SYDVKM. V shed 6 bases and J shed 3 bases, with 15 bases lying between them. CDR3 length equals 15 residues.

The V and J genes are TRBV5-4 and TRBJ1-5; 7 bases line up with TRBD1. The length of the CDR3 is 12 residues. Per germline, CDR1 SGHNT and CDR2 YYREEE (reference sequence). J lost 2 bases, V lost 8 bases, and 1 base had no gene match. The CDR3 spells CARDRGNQPQHF. The CDR3 nucleotides are TGTGCCAGAGACAGGGGCAATCAGCCCCAGCATTTT.

The chain carries TRBV15 and TRBJ1-6, with D uncertain. There are 18 residues in the CDR3. Germline V gives CDR1 LNHNV, CDR2 YYDKDF (reference sequence). The germline V and J ends were trimmed by 0 bases and 0 bases, with 12 bases remaining between them. The CDR3 protein is CATSRERPAYSYNSPLHF. The CDR3 DNA reads TGTGCCACCAGCAGAGAACGACCGGCATACTCCTATAATTCACCCCTCCACTTT.

This chain joins TRBV5-1 and TRBJ1-1; D perhaps matches TRBD1 (5 bases). Looked up from germline, CDR1 is SGHRS and CDR2 is YFSETQ. The V gene lost 1 base and the J gene lost 5 bases, with 18 bases spanning the gap. This CDR3 region has 16 residues. The DNA for the CDR3 is TGCGCCAGCAGCTTGTTTAGTGGGGCAGGAGGGACTGAAGCTTTCTTT. This gives the protein CASSLFSGAGGTEAFF.

The chain couples TRBV5-1 to TRBJ2-2; D remains unclear. Germline assignment: CDR1 SGHRS and CDR2 YFSETQ. Trimming shortened V by 0 bases and J by 6 bases, and 12 bases separated the two germline ends. The CDR3 runs 15 residues. CDR3 protein: CASSLESVGAGELFF. CDR3 bases: TGCGCCAGCAGCTTGGAATCCGTGGGTGCCGGGGAGCTGTTTTTT.

V is TRBV28 and J is TRBJ1-5, with D unclear. The CDR3 sequence is 17 residues long. CDR1 and CDR2 from the germline V gene are MDHEN and SYDVKM. V shed 5 bases and J shed 0 bases, with 17 bases lying between them. CDR3 amino acids: CASSPPQVLYSNQPQHF. CDR3 DNA sequence: TGTGCCAGCAGTCCCCCTCAGGTTCTCTATAGCAATCAGCCCCAGCATTTT.

CDR3: CASSNKTGFQETQYF. The DNA of the CDR3 is TGTGCCAGTAGTAACAAAACGGGGTTTCAGGAGACCCAGTACTTC. V is TRBV19 and J is TRBJ2-5; the D gene is possibly TRBD2 (5 bases). CDR3 size: 15 residues. Germline V CDR1 and CDR2: LNHDA, SQIVND (reference sequence). Trimming pared 4 bases from V and 5 bases from J, leaving 17 bases between.

This rearrangement joins TRBV5-1 to TRBJ1-4; 7 bases agree with TRBD1. J lost 8 bases, V lost 1 base, and 8 bases had no gene match. The CDR3 has 15 residues. CDR1 is SGHRS, CDR2 YFSETQ, per germline. The CDR3 protein is CASSLRRGLSEKLFF. The CDR3, as DNA: TGCGCCAGCAGCTTGAGAAGGGGGCTTAGCGAAAAACTGTTTTTT.

This chain links TRBV25-1 with TRBJ2-1, with 8 bases that match TRBD2. V gave up 0 bases and J gave up 7 bases; unmatched junction bases: 11. This CDR3 contains 17 residues. Germline V gives CDR1 MGHDK, CDR2 SYGVNS. CDR3 loop: CASSEYRGSGEKNEQFF. For the CDR3, the DNA is TGTGCCAGCAGTGAATATAGGGGTAGCGGGGAAAAGAATGAGCAGTTCTTC.

V is TRBV7-9 and J is TRBJ2-2; 15 bases map to TRBD2. The CDR3 length is 18 residues. The V gene end was trimmed by 5 bases and the J gene end by 4 bases; junction bases not matched to a gene: 8. Germline V gene data show CDR1 as SEHNR and CDR2 as FQNEAQ (reference sequence). The CDR3 coding sequence is TGTGCCAGCAGCACCGGACTAGCGGGGGGGCTTGGCACCGGGGAGCTGTTTTTT. Translation: CASSTGLAGGLGTGELFF.

The chain uses TRBV7-3 and TRBJ1-3, with 8 bases matching TRBD1. The CDR3 runs 15 residues. The germline CDR1 and CDR2 sequences are SGHTA and FQGTGA. Trimming cost V 7 bases and J 1 base; bases outside gene matches: 6. CDR3 DNA: TGTGCCAGCAACAAAACAGGGGGTTCTGGAAACACCATATATTTT. Residues: CASNKTGGSGNTIYF.

The genes are TRBV30 and TRBJ2-6, with D uncertain. Per germline, CDR1 GTSNPN and CDR2 SVGIG (reference sequence). V was pared by 5 bases and J by 0 bases, with 8 bases between. The CDR3 has 14 residues. CDR3 sequence reads: CAWASSSGANVLTF. CDR3 DNA sequence: TGTGCCTGGGCCTCGAGCTCTGGGGCCAACGTCCTGACTTTC.

The chain joins TRBV5-6 to TRBJ1-2, with a weak D call TRBD1 (5 bases). CDR1 SGHDT and CDR2 YYEEEE come from the germline V gene. This CDR3 comprises 17 residues. Trimming cost V 1 base and J 5 bases, with 21 bases left between them. The CDR3, as DNA: TGTGCCAGCAGCTTGAGACGAGGGGCGCCCGAGGAGTATGGCTACACCTTC. Its translation: CASSLRRGAPEEYGYTF.

The rearrangement joins TRBV4-3 to TRBJ2-3; 7 bases line up with TRBD2. The CDR3 is 17 amino acids. Germline assignment: CDR1 LGHNA and CDR2 YSLEER. V lost 5 bases to trimming and J lost 2 bases; unmatched junction nucleotides: 13. For the CDR3, the DNA is TGCGCCAGCAGCGAAGGACTAGAACCCCCCCTCACAGATACGCAGTATTTT. This sequence encodes CASSEGLEPPLTDTQYF.

J is TRBJ2-2 and V is TRBV20-1, with D perhaps matching TRBD2 (5 bases). Germline CDR1 is DFQATT and CDR2 is SNEGSKA (reference sequence). Trimming took 8 bases from V and 16 from J, leaving 14 bases between them. This CDR3 is 9 amino acids long. The CDR3 nucleotides read TGCAGTATACGCGGGCGCCGGTTTTTT. It encodes CSIRGRRFF.

The chain has TRBV7-2 and TRBJ2-5; 7 nucleotides align to TRBD2. Per germline, CDR1 SGHTA and CDR2 FQGNSA. V lost 7 bases to trimming and J lost 5 bases; unmatched junction nucleotides: 7. This CDR3 has 13 amino acids. The CDR3 DNA is TGTGCCAGCAAAAGACTAGCCGGCGAGACCCAGTACTTC. It translates to CASKRLAGETQYF. The full variable domain, rest sourced from reference TRBV7-2 and TRBJ2-5, is GAGVSQSPSNKVTEKGKDVELRCDPISGHTALYWYRQSLGQGLEFLIYFQGNSAPDKSGLPSDRFSAERTGGSVSTLTIQRTQQEDSAVYLCASKRLAGETQYFGPGTRLLVL.

In this sample, this clone turned up once. This sequence joins TRBV6-1 and TRBJ1-2; possibly TRBD1 for D (6 bases). CDR1 and CDR2 from the germline V gene are MNHNS and SASEGT. Trimming stripped 7 bases from V and 4 bases from J, with 10 bases between. This CDR3 has 12 residues. CDR3 nucleotide sequence: TGTGCCAGCAAAGACAGGCTCTATGGCTACACCTTC. The encoded protein is CASKDRLYGYTF.

The chain couples TRBV21-1 to TRBJ1-5; TRBD1, the table's D call, lacks a check against the DNA. TRBV21-1 is shown as a pseudogene. The CDR3 consists of 19 residues. CDR3 region: CASSKVGGRGRLVSQPQHF. The CDR3 nucleotides are TGTGCCAGCAGCAAAGTAGGGGGCAGGGGGCGGTTAGTTAGTCAGCCCCAGCATTTT.